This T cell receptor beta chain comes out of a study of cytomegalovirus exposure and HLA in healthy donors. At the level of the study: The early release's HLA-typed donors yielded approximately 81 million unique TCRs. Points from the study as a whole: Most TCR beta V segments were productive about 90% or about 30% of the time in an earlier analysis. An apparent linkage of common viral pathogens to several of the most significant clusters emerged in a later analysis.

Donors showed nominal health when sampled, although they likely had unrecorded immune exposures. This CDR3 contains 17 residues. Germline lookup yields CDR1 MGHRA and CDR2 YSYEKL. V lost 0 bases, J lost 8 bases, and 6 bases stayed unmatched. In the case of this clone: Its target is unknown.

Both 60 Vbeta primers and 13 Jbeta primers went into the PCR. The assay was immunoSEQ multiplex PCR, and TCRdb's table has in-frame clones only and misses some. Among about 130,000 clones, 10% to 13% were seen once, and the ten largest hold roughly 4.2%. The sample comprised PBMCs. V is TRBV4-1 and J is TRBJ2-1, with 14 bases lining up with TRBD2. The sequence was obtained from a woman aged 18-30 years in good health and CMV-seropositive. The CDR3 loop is CASSQERGTSGSYEQFF. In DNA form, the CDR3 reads TGCGCCAGCAGCCAAGAACGAGGGACTAGCGGGAGCTATGAGCAGTTCTTC.